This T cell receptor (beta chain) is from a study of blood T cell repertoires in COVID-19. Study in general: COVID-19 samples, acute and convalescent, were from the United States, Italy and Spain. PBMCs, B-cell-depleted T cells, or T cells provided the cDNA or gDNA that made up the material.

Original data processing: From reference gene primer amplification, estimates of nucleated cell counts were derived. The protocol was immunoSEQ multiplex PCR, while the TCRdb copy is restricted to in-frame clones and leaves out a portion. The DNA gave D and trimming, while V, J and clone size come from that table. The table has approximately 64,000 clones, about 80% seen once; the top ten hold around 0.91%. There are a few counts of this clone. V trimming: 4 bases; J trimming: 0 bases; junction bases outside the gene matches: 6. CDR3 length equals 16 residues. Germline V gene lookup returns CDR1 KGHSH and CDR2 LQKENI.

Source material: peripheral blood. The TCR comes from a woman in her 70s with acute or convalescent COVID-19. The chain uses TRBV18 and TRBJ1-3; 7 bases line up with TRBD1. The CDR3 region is CASSLDRTRSGNTIYF. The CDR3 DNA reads TGTGCCAGCTCACTGGACAGGACCCGCTCTGGAAACACCATATATTTT.